One and the same sample provided the 13 T cell receptor beta chains below, sequenced in a study of T-cell reconstitution after alpha-beta-depleted transplantation in children. A library of TCRbeta sequences, prepared with unique molecular identifiers, was generated. MiXCR was run by TCRdb on the PCR reads, yielding one entry per CDR3 protein. The table records hundreds of thousands of distinct CDR3 sequences, 13% of them present only once. This sample comprised PBMCs, mostly from graft donor cells, obtained 360 days after TCRalphabeta/CD19-depleted stem cell transplant. The source is a male patient aged 10-17 years who had a stem cell transplant for acute myeloid leukemia, so the T cells may come from the graft donor.

V and J are TRBV29-1 and TRBJ1-5, with a tentative D call TRBD1 (6 bases). V lost 6 bases to trimming and J lost 7 bases, with 16 bases between them. This CDR3 has 13 residues. The V gene's germline CDR1 is SQVTM and CDR2 ANQGSEA. The CDR3 reads CSVVWGAGQPQHF. The CDR3 nucleotides read TGCAGCGTCGTTTGGGGGGCGGGACAGCCCCAGCATTTT. The whole variable domain, remainder taken from reference TRBV29-1 and TRBJ1-5, is SAVISQKPSRDICQRGTSLTIQCQVDSQVTMMFWYRQQPGQSLTLIATANQGSEATYESGFVIDKFPISRPNLTFSTLTVSNMSPEDSSIYLCSVVWGAGQPQHFGDGTRLSIL.

This chain uses TRBV21-1 with TRBJ2-4; TRBD1 is the table's D call and was not checked against the DNA. TRBV21-1 is listed as a pseudogene. CDR3 length: 20 residues. The CDR3, as DNA: TGTGCCAGCAACTCTGAGGGAACCGGGACAGACGAAATCAACAAAAACATTCAGTACTTC. Protein product: CASNSEGTGTDEINKNIQYF.

This clonotype was picked up many times. V usage is TRBV9 and J usage is TRBJ2-4; 8 bases agree with TRBD2. The CDR3 contains 14 residues. The germline gives CDR1 SGDLS, CDR2 YYNGEE. Germline trimming cut 0 bases from V and 8 bases from J; bases unmatched to any gene: 4. The CDR3 protein is CASSVGTSRDIQYF. DNA for the CDR3: TGTGCCAGCAGCGTAGGGACTAGCAGAGACATTCAGTACTTC.

This clonotype came up many times. The chain has TRBV20-1 and TRBJ2-1, with D uncertain. The CDR3 consists of 15 residues. The V gene lost 5 bases and the J gene lost 0 bases, with 14 bases spanning the gap. Germline V gene data show CDR1 as DFQATT and CDR2 as SNEGSKA (reference sequence). The CDR3 DNA reads as TGCAGTGCTCTGGACGACCCGAGCTCCTACAATGAGCAGTTCTTC. This gives the protein CSALDDPSSYNEQFF.

This clonotype was seen a few times. This chain connects TRBV2 to TRBJ2-7, with TRBD2 matching 8 bases. Trimming cost V 7 bases and J 3 bases; bases outside gene matches: 23. Germline V CDR1 and CDR2: SNHLY, FYNNEI. The CDR3 runs to 19 residues. The CDR3 spells CASMGVPGLGPNTFYEQYF. CDR3 sequence (DNA): TGTGCCAGCATGGGAGTCCCGGGACTAGGACCAAACACGTTCTACGAGCAGTACTTC.

The rearrangement links TRBV28 to TRBJ1-4, with 9 bases aligning to TRBD1. The CDR3 has 18 amino acids. Germline CDR1 MDHEN, CDR2 SYDVKM. V gave up 0 bases and J gave up 6 bases; unmatched junction bases: 11. Here the CDR3 DNA reads TGTGCCAGCAGTTTATGGGGGACAGGGAGGGGACGAGATGAAAAACTGTTTTTT. Translation gives CASSLWGTGRGRDEKLFF. The full variable domain, with the rest looked up from reference TRBV28 and TRBJ1-4, is DVKVTQSSRYLVKRTGEKVFLECVQDMDHENMFWYRQDPGLGLRLIYFSYDVKMKEKGDIPEGYSVSREKKERFSLILESASTNQTSMYLCASSLWGTGRGRDEKLFFGSGTQLSVL.

The CDR3 DNA reads TGTGCCAGCAGCTTAACGGGACTAGCGGGAGGGCCATCAGATACGCAGTATTTT. It yields the protein CASSLTGLAGGPSDTQYF. The J gene is TRBJ2-3, the V gene TRBV7-3; 16 bases agree with TRBD2. Germline assignment: CDR1 SGHTA and CDR2 FQGTGA. J lost 4 bases, V lost 0 bases, and 4 bases had no gene match. The CDR3 totals 18 residues.

In this sample, this clonotype turned up a few times. The chain carries TRBV11-2 and TRBJ2-1; 9 bases fit TRBD2. The CDR3 has 18 residues. Trimming removed 3 bases from V and 1 base from J; junction bases left unmatched: 10. CDR1 and CDR2 from the germline V gene are SGHAT and FQNNGV. CDR3 coding DNA: TGTGCCAGCAGCTTGAGACTAGCGGAAATTCGATCCTACAATGAGCAGTTCTTC. This gives the protein CASSLRLAEIRSYNEQFF.

This clonotype was counted a few times. The CDR3, as DNA: TGTGCCAGCAGCCCAACTAGCGTGGGGGAGCAGTACTTC. Its translation: CASSPTSVGEQYF. V is TRBV11-3 and J is TRBJ2-7, with 7 positions matching TRBD2. CDR1 SGHNT and CDR2 YENEEA come from the germline V gene. The CDR3 contains 13 residues. Germline trimming cut 5 bases from V and 7 bases from J; bases unmatched to any gene: 8.

This clonotype has more than one count but fewer than ten. This chain uses TRBV15 with TRBJ1-4, with D unclear. The V end was cut by 6 bases, the J end by 10 bases, with 12 bases between. This CDR3 has 12 residues. Germline assignment: CDR1 LNHNV and CDR2 YYDKDF (reference sequence). The CDR3: CATRDGRGKLFF. Here the CDR3 DNA reads TGTGCCACCAGGGACGGACGGGGAAAACTGTTTTTT.

This clonotype occurred many times. This rearrangement joins TRBV28 to TRBJ2-7, with D perhaps TRBD1 (6 bases). V was cut by 9 bases and J by 5 bases, with 17 bases left in between. Germline lookup yields CDR1 MDHEN and CDR2 SYDVKM. CDR3 length: 13 amino acids. The CDR3 DNA reads TGTGCCAGGTTGACAGGCGCCACCCACGAGCAGTACTTC. It specifies CARLTGATHEQYF.

The chain has TRBV27 and TRBJ2-7; 8 bases align to TRBD1. V dropped 2 bases and J dropped 3; count of bases not matched to a gene: 3. The CDR3 loop spans 14 amino acids. Germline V gene sequence: CDR1 MNHEY, CDR2 SMNVEV (reference sequence). This chain's CDR3 is CASSLGTGYYEQYF. For the CDR3, the DNA is TGTGCCAGCAGTTTAGGGACAGGCTACTACGAGCAGTACTTC.

By frequency in the sample, this clonotype is medium-sized. The rearrangement joins TRBV28 to TRBJ2-7; tentatively, D is TRBD1 or TRBD2 (5 bases each). This CDR3 comprises 13 residues. Trimming cost V 6 bases and J 3 bases, with 12 bases left between them. Germline V lookup: CDR1 MDHEN, CDR2 SYDVKM. The CDR3 sequence: CASSRDGFYEQYV. The CDR3 bases are TGTGCCAGCAGCCGGGACGGATTCTACGAGCAGTACGTC.